The 14 T cell receptor beta chains in this list originate from one sample, sequenced in a study of blood T cell repertoires in COVID-19. TCRdb's copy holds only in-frame clones and misses some; the assay was immunoSEQ multiplex PCR. The sample shows some 250,000 clones, around 90% of them seen only once. The sample consisted of peripheral blood. The receptors were sampled from a woman in her twenties or thirties with acute or convalescent COVID-19.

In this sample, this clone turned up once. The rearrangement links TRBV19 to TRBJ1-6; unclear D gene. Looked up from germline, CDR1 is LNHDA and CDR2 is SQIVND (reference sequence). This CDR3 has 11 amino acids. Trimming shortened V by 11 bases and J by 13 bases, and 15 bases separated the two germline ends. This CDR3 is CAAGPNPPLHF. CDR3 coding DNA: TGTGCCGCAGGCCCCAACCCCCCCCTCCACTTT.

The rearrangement joins TRBV25-1 to TRBJ2-7; perhaps TRBD2 as D (6 bases). The CDR3 spans 14 residues. CDR1 is MGHDK and CDR2 is SYGVNS in the germline V gene. The V end lost 4 bases, the J end lost 6 bases, and 16 bases lay between the germline ends. The CDR3 bases are TGTGCCAGCAGTGCCCTAGCTAGCGCCGGCGAGCAGTACTTC. It codes for CASSALASAGEQYF.

This clone occurred once. V usage is TRBV7-9 and J usage is TRBJ2-7; 11 nucleotides line up with TRBD2. Germline CDR1 reads SEHNR; CDR2 reads FQNEAQ (reference sequence). Unmatched junction bases numbered 7, after V lost 5 bases and J lost 1 base. The CDR3 is 16 amino acids. For the CDR3, the DNA is TGTGCCAGCAGCGTGGCCGGGACTAGCGGTTCCTACGAGCAGTACTTC. It is translated as CASSVAGTSGSYEQYF.

This clone was picked up a small number of times. This chain uses TRBV5-6 with TRBJ1-4; TRBD1 is a possible D gene (5 bases). Germline V CDR1 and CDR2: SGHDT, YYEEEE. The V end lost 0 bases, the J end lost 4 bases, and 10 bases lay between the germline ends. This CDR3 contains 15 residues. CDR3 sequence: CASSLAGQGNEKLFF. The CDR3 bases are TGTGCCAGCAGCTTGGCCGGCCAGGGTAATGAAAAACTGTTTTTT.

This clone was counted between two and nine times. V and J are TRBV29-1 and TRBJ2-2; D perhaps matches TRBD1 (6 bases). The CDR3 is 12 amino acids. Germline assignment: CDR1 SQVTM and CDR2 ANQGSEA. Trimming stripped 6 bases from V and 4 bases from J, with 9 bases between. CDR3 sequence: CSVYRATGELFF. In nucleotides, the CDR3 is TGCAGCGTGTACAGGGCCACCGGGGAGCTGTTTTTT.

This chain links TRBV30 with TRBJ2-3; 7 bases align to TRBD2. Unmatched junction bases numbered 3, after V lost 0 bases and J lost 0 bases. CDR3 size: 15 residues. Germline V gene data show CDR1 as GTSNPN and CDR2 as SVGIG (reference sequence). In DNA, the CDR3 is TGTGCCTGGAGTGTGGCTAGCGGTAGCACAGATACGCAGTATTTT. Its protein is CAWSVASGSTDTQYF.

This chain joins TRBV7-6 and TRBJ1-5; a weak D match, TRBD1 (5 bases). Trimming pared 1 base from V and 3 bases from J, leaving 7 bases between. Looked up from germline, CDR1 is SGHVS and CDR2 is FNYEAQ. The CDR3 is 14 amino acids. CDR3: CASSLGRVNQPQHF. The CDR3 coding sequence is TGTGCCAGCAGCTTAGGCAGGGTCAATCAGCCCCAGCATTTT.

This clone was counted only a few times. The V call is TRBV6-6, the J call TRBJ1-4, with D tentatively TRBD1 (6 bases). The ends were cut back, 0 bases at V and 16 bases at J, with 12 bases in the middle. The CDR3 contains 12 residues. CDR1 is MNHNY, CDR2 SVGAGI, per germline (reference sequence). The CDR3 bases are TGTGCCAGCAGTTACTCCCACAGGGATCAGTTTTTT. It specifies CASSYSHRDQFF.

The chain has TRBV2 and TRBJ2-1, with D perhaps TRBD1 (6 bases). Looked up from germline, CDR1 is SNHLY and CDR2 is FYNNEI. V was shortened by 5 bases and J by 7 bases, with 18 bases between the two germline ends. The CDR3 sequence is 15 residues long. The CDR3 nucleotides read TGTGCCAGCAGTTCACGAGGGGGACCCCGTAATGAGCAGTTCTTC. Translated: CASSSRGGPRNEQFF.

This clone has only one observation. This chain joins TRBV19 and TRBJ2-7; TRBD1 aligns across 8 bases. Trimming took 6 bases from V and 5 from J; bases not matched to a gene: 6. Germline V gene data show CDR1 as LNHDA and CDR2 as SQIVND (reference sequence). The CDR3 spans 13 residues. The CDR3 spells CASRSRGRDEQYF. CDR3 nucleotides: TGTGCCAGTAGGTCCAGGGGGCGAGACGAGCAGTACTTC. The full variable domain, in which reference TRBV19 and TRBJ2-7 provide the parts outside the CDR3, is DGGITQSPKYLFRKEGQNVTLSCEQNLNHDAMYWYRQDPGQGLRLIYYSQIVNDFQKGDIAEGYSVSREKKESFPLTVTSAQKNPTAFYLCASRSRGRDEQYFGPGTRLTVT.

The chain links TRBV6-2 or TRBV6-3 to TRBJ1-1, with D unclear. This CDR3 has 12 residues. V was cut by 2 bases and J by 11 bases, with 12 bases left in between. Germline values: CDR1 MNHEY, CDR2 SVGEGT. CDR3 sequence reads: CASSYLQWRAFF. CDR3 sequence (DNA): TGTGCCAGCAGTTACCTTCAGTGGAGGGCTTTCTTT.

The V and J genes are TRBV5-1 and TRBJ2-7; possibly TRBD2 for D (5 bases). Trimming removed 0 bases from V and 1 base from J, with 8 bases in between. Germline assignment: CDR1 SGHRS and CDR2 YFSETQ. This CDR3 contains 14 residues. The CDR3 DNA reads as TGCGCCAGCAGCTTGGTTCCGGGATCCTACGAGCAGTACTTC. Amino acids: CASSLVPGSYEQYF. The whole variable domain, remainder taken from reference TRBV5-1 and TRBJ2-7, is KAGVTQTPRYLIKTRGQQVTLSCSPISGHRSVSWYQQTPGQGLQFLFEYFSETQRNKGNFPGRFSGRQFSNSRSEMNVSTLELGDSALYLCASSLVPGSYEQYFGPGTRLTVT.

The V and J genes are TRBV10-3 and TRBJ2-7, with TRBD1 identical over 7 bases. This CDR3 is built from 13 residues. Germline V gene lookup returns CDR1 ENHRY and CDR2 SYGVKD. V lost 10 bases, J lost 3 bases, and 9 bases stayed unmatched. The CDR3 coding sequence is TGTGCCACCCGGACAGGTGAGATCTACGAGCAGTACTTC. Protein: CATRTGEIYEQYF.

This clone was detected only once. J is TRBJ2-1 and V is TRBV7-3; D unresolved. The germline V gene has CDR1 SGHTA and CDR2 FQGTGA. The CDR3 covers 13 residues. With 2 bases removed from V and 7 bases from J, the gap between germline ends came to 9 bases. The CDR3 loop is CASSLRSNNEQFF. The CDR3 DNA sequence: TGTGCCAGCAGCTTACGGTCGAATAATGAGCAGTTCTTC.